The 5 T cell receptor beta chains reported below all come from one sample, sequenced in a study of T cells in Graves' hyperthyroidism and ophthalmopathy (dated by TCRdb to between 2019 and 2020). Libraries were made using multiplex PCR. The listed sequencing device is Illumina HiSeq 2000. The TCR beta CDR3 regions were amplified from RNA transcripts. The first round of RT-PCR for the TCR CDR3 was performed with the HTBI primer set and the Qiagen OneStep RT-PCR kit. Using fastp trimming at Q25 and MiXCR clonotype assembly, TCRdb reanalyzed the public sequencing data and kept in-frame beta chains. When rows share a CDR3 protein, they turn into one entry using the most common DNA and genes. The sample table holds hundreds of thousands of distinct CDR3 sequences, of which 13% to 15% were seen once. Together, the top ten hold about 9.4% of the sample. Sequencing was carried out using blood. The receptors here all came from a young woman with Graves' hyperthyroidism.

The CDR3 DNA sequence: TGTGCCAGCAGTTTAAAGGCACTCTGGGAGTACGAGCAGTACTTC. This sequence encodes CASSLKALWEYEQYF. This chain connects TRBV27 to TRBJ2-7; weak D call: TRBD2 (5 bases). This CDR3 has 15 residues. Per the germline V gene, CDR1 is MNHEY and CDR2 is SMNVEV (reference sequence). Trimming cost V 2 bases and J 4 bases, with 15 bases left between them.

This clonotype was counted at least ten times. The chain carries TRBV30 and TRBJ1-3; D ambiguous. The CDR3 runs to 13 residues. From germline, CDR1 is GTSNPN and CDR2 SVGIG (reference sequence). CDR3 amino acids: CGGYGLRGNTIYF. The DNA of the CDR3 is TGTGGGGGTTATGGATTGCGAGGAAACACCATATATTTT.

This chain links TRBV25-1 with TRBJ2-1; TRBD2 is a possible D gene (5 bases). The CDR3 consists of 16 residues. Germline values: CDR1 MGHDK, CDR2 SYGVNS. Trimming pared 3 bases from V and 0 bases from J, leaving 12 bases between. CDR3 loop: CASSESGLSSYNEQFF. CDR3 nucleotides: TGTGCCAGCAGTGAGAGTGGACTCAGCTCCTACAATGAGCAGTTCTTC.

This clonotype was counted only a few times. J is TRBJ2-3 and V is TRBV20-1; 11 nucleotides agree with TRBD2. J lost 2 bases, V lost 5 bases, and 6 bases had no gene match. Germline V gene sequence: CDR1 DFQATT, CDR2 SNEGSKA (reference sequence). The CDR3 runs 15 residues. CDR3: CSAPSTSGNTDTQYF. In DNA form, the CDR3 reads TGCAGTGCTCCATCGACTAGCGGGAACACAGATACGCAGTATTTT.

This clonotype was counted many times. The genes are TRBV7-2 and TRBJ2-3, with 10 bases lining up with TRBD2. V trimming: 4 bases; J trimming: 0 bases; junction bases outside the gene matches: 4. The CDR3 covers 16 residues. The germline gives CDR1 SGHTA, CDR2 FQGNSA. The CDR3 here is CASSYLAGASTDTQYF. Written as DNA, the CDR3 is TGTGCCAGCAGCTACCTAGCGGGAGCGAGCACAGATACGCAGTATTTT.